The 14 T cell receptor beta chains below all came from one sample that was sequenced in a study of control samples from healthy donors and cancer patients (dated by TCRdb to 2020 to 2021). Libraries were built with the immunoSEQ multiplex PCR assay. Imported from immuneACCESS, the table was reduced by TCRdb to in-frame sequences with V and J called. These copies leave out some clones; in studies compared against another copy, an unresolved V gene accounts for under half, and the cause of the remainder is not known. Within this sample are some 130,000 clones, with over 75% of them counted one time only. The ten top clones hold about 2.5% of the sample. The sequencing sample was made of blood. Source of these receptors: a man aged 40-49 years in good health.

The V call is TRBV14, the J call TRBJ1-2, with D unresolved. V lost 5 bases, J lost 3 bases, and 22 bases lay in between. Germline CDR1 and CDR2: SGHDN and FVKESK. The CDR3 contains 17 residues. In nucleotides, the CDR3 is TGTGCCAGCAGCAGTTTCGTCGCCGGCATTGTAGACTATGGCTACACCTTC. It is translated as CASSSFVAGIVDYGYTF. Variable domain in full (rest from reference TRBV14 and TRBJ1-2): EAGVTQFPSHSVIEKGQTVTLRCDPISGHDNLYWYRRVMGKEIKFLLHFVKESKQDESGMPNNRFLAERTGGTYSTLKVQPAELEDSGVYFCASSSFVAGIVDYGYTFGSGTRLTVV.

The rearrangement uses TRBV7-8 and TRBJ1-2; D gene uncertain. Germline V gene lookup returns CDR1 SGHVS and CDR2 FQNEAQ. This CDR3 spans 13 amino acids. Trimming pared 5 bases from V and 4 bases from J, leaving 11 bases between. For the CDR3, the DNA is TGTGCCAGCAGCACACGAGAGGGCTATGGCTACACCTTC. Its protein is CASSTREGYGYTF.

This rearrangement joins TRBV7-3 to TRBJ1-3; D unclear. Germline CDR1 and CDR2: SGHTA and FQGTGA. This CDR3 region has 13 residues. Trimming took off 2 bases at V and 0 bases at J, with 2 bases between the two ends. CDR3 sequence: CASSLGSGNTIYF. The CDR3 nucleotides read TGTGCCAGCAGCTTAGGCTCTGGAAACACCATATATTTT.

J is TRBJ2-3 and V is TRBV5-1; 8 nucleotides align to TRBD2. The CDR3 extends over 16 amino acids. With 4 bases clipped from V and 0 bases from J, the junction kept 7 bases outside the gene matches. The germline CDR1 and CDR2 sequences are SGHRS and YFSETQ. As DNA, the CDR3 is TGCGCCAGCAGCCCCTTAGCGGGGACTAGCACAGATACGCAGTATTTT. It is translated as CASSPLAGTSTDTQYF.

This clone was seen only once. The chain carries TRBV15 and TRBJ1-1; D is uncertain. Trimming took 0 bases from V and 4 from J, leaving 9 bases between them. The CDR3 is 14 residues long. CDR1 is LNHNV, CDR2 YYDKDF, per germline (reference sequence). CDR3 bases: TGTGCCACCAGCAGAGATCCCCCCGGCACTGAAGCTTTCTTT. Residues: CATSRDPPGTEAFF. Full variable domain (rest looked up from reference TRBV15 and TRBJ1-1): DAMVIQNPRYQVTQFGKPVTLSCSQTLNHNVMYWYQQKSSQAPKLLFHYYDKDFNNEADTPDNFQSRRPNTSFCFLDIRSPGLGDTAMYLCATSRDPPGTEAFFGQGTRLTVV.

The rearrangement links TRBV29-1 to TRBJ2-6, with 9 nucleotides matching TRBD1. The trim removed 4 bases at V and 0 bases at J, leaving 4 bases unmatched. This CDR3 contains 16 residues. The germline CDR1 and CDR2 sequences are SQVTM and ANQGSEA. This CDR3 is CSVGDRAPSGANVLTF. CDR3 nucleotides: TGCAGCGTTGGGGACAGGGCACCCTCTGGGGCCAACGTCCTGACTTTC.

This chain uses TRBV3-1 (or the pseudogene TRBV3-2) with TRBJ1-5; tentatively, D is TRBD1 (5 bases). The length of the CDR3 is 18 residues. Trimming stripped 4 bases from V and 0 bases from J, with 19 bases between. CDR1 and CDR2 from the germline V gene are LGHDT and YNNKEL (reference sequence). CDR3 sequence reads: CASSPTGDGTYSNQPQHF. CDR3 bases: TGTGCCAGCAGCCCGACGGGGGATGGGACGTATAGCAATCAGCCCCAGCATTTT.

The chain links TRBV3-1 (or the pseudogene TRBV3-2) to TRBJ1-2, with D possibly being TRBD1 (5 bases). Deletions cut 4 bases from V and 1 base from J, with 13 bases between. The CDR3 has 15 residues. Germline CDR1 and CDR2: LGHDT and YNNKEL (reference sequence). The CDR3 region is CASSPPGRDNYGYTF. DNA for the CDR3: TGTGCCAGCAGCCCGCCAGGGAGAGATAACTATGGCTACACCTTC.

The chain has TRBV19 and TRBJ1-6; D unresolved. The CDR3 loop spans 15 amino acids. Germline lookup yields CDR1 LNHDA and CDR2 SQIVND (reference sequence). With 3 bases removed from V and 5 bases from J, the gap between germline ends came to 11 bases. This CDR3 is CASSIGGLNNSPLHF. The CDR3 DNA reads TGTGCCAGTAGTATCGGTGGCTTGAATAATTCACCCCTCCACTTT.

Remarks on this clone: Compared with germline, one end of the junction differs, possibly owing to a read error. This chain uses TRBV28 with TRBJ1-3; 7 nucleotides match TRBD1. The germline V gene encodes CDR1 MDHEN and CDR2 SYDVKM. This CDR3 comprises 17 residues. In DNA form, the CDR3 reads TGTGCCAGCAGTCGACTTGGACAGGATTTATATGGAAACATCATATATTTT. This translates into CASSRLGQDLYGNIIYF.

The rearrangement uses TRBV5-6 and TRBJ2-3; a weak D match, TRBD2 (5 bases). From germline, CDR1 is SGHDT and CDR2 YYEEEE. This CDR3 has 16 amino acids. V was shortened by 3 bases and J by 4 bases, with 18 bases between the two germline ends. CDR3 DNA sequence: TGTGCCAGCAGCTCCGGTATGGGGAGTCGGTCAGATACGCAGTATTTT. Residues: CASSSGMGSRSDTQYF.

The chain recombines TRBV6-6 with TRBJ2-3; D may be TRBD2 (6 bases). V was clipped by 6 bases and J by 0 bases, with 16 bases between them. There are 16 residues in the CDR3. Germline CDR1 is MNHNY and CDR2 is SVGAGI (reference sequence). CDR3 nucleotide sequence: TGTGCCAGCAGCCCCACTAGGGACTGGAGCACAGATACGCAGTATTTT. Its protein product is CASSPTRDWSTDTQYF.

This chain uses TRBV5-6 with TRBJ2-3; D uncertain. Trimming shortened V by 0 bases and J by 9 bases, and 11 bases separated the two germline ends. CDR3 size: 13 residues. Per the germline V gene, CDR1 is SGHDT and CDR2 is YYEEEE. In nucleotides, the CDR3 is TGTGCCAGCAGCTTGGCCCCGATTCGCACGCAGTATTTT. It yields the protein CASSLAPIRTQYF.

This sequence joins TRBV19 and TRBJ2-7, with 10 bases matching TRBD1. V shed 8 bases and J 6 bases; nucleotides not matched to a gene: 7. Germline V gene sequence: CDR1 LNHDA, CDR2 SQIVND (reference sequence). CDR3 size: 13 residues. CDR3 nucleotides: TGTGCCAGTTCTGACAGGGGGCTTTCCGAGCAGTACTTC. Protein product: CASSDRGLSEQYF.